The clone carrying this T cell receptor (beta chain) was counted between two and nine times. As yet, its antigen is unknown. Germline loops: CDR1 SGHDT, CDR2 YYEEEE. The trim removed 4 bases at V and 0 bases at J, leaving 12 bases unmatched. The CDR3 sequence is 17 residues long. Assay used: immunoSEQ multiplex PCR; TCRdb lists only in-frame clones, some missing. The table lists approximately 40,000 clones, 70% to 85% of them singletons. This record comes from a study of radiotherapy plus CTLA-4 blockade in lung cancer. Study-level findings and limits: Interferon-beta and early blood T cell clone dynamics reportedly predicted response best.

Chemo-refractory metastatic non-small-cell lung cancer patients received focal radiation with ipilimumab CTLA-4 blockade. Sequenced material: peripheral blood, taken from a patient treated with radiotherapy plus ipilimumab. The chain has TRBV5-6 and TRBJ1-1; TRBD1 matches 7 bases. This TCR came from a human donor with non-small cell lung cancer who had stable disease on radiotherapy plus ipilimumab. CDR3 protein: CASSPDRGGALNTEAFF. In nucleotides, the CDR3 is TGTGCCAGCAGCCCGGATAGAGGGGGCGCGTTGAACACTGAAGCTTTCTTT.